The 21 T cell receptor beta chains below were found in one sample sequenced in a study of CD8 T cells in ankylosing spondylitis (TCRdb year 2017). The library relied on 5' RACE. Sequencer: Illumina HiSeq 2500. The public sequencing data were trimmed at Q25 with fastp and processed into clonotypes with MiXCR by TCRdb, which kept only in-frame beta chains. All rows with the same CDR3 protein become a single entry with the most common DNA and genes. The sample contains under 150,000 distinct CDR3 sequences, 8% to 9% of them found a single time. Roughly 7.2% of the sample belongs to the ten largest clones. Sequenced: synovial fluid, either unsorted or a sorted T cell fraction (not recorded which). These receptors were collected from a male donor with ankylosing spondylitis.

This chain links TRBV28 with TRBJ1-2; 12 bases map to TRBD1. There are 18 residues in the CDR3. The ends lost 4 bases at V and 4 bases at J; junction bases unmatched: 13. Germline V CDR1 and CDR2: MDHEN, SYDVKM. The CDR3 loop reads CASSSSSGTGGGLYGYTF. CDR3 coding DNA: TGTGCCAGCAGTTCTTCCTCGGGGACAGGGGGCGGCCTCTATGGCTACACCTTC.

This clonotype has only a few counts. This chain joins TRBV6-2 or TRBV6-3 and TRBJ2-7, with 8 bases lining up with TRBD1. In germline, CDR1 is MNHEY, CDR2 SVGEGT. The CDR3 contains 15 residues. J was trimmed by 5 bases and V by 7 bases; bases with no gene match: 13. CDR3 DNA sequence: TGTGCCAGCAAAAGTCTAGGACAGGGCTTAGACGAGCAGTACTTC. It yields the protein CASKSLGQGLDEQYF.

This clonotype was found many times. The rearrangement joins TRBV20-1 to TRBJ1-6; the match to TRBD1 covers 7 bases. The germline CDR1 and CDR2 sequences are DFQATT and SNEGSKA (reference sequence). Trimming took 0 bases from V and 6 from J; bases not matched to a gene: 2. The CDR3 has 14 amino acids. CDR3 nucleotides: TGCAGTGCTAGAGAGGGGACAGTTAATTCACCCCTCCACTTT. This translates into CSAREGTVNSPLHF.

This chain connects TRBV9 to TRBJ2-1, with D possibly matching TRBD1 (5 bases). Trimming removed 4 bases at V and 2 bases at J, with 13 bases between. Germline V gene data show CDR1 as SGDLS and CDR2 as YYNGEE. The CDR3 consists of 15 residues. CDR3 sequence (DNA): TGTGCCAGCAGCCCTCGACAGAAAACCTACAATGAGCAGTTCTTC. This encodes CASSPRQKTYNEQFF.

This clonotype has just a few counts. V usage is TRBV6-1 and J usage is TRBJ1-1, with D possibly TRBD1 on 5 matching bases. CDR1 and CDR2 from the germline V gene are MNHNS and SASEGT. Trimming stripped 6 bases from V and 3 bases from J, with 17 bases between. The CDR3 has 15 residues. CDR3 sequence (DNA): TGTGCCAGCAGCCGCTACGGGCGAGGGGACACTGAAGCTTTCTTT. Translating gives CASSRYGRGDTEAFF.

CDR3 sequence reads: CASSSLAGGPDTQYF. Here the CDR3 DNA reads TGTGCCAGCAGCAGCCTAGCGGGGGGTCCAGATACGCAGTATTTT. This chain connects TRBV7-9 to TRBJ2-3, with 11 bases identical to TRBD2. Per germline, CDR1 SEHNR and CDR2 FQNEAQ (reference sequence). V was pared by 5 bases and J by 4 bases, with 5 bases of the junction left unmatched. This CDR3 is built from 15 residues.

This clonotype was recorded a few times. A much larger clone differs from this one at a single base, so this may be a read error. V usage is TRBV10-3 and J usage is TRBJ2-7; D gene uncertain. V was clipped by 4 bases and J by 1 base, with 8 bases between them. From germline, CDR1 is ENHRY and CDR2 SYGVKD. The CDR3 sequence is 13 residues long. In DNA, the CDR3 is TGTGCCATCAGTGGGACGGATTCCTACGAGCAGTACTTC. This translates into CAISGTDSYEQYF.

This CDR3 reads CASRAQSTYGYTF. The CDR3, as DNA: TGTGCCAGCAGGGCCCAGTCTACCTATGGCTACACCTTC. The chain joins TRBV2 to TRBJ1-2; D is unresolved. The V and J ends lost 6 bases and 4 bases respectively, with 12 bases between them. Per germline, CDR1 SNHLY and CDR2 FYNNEI. The CDR3 length is 13 residues.

This clonotype came up many times. The genes are TRBV7-2 and TRBJ2-3; D not resolved. Trimming took 7 bases from V and 5 from J, leaving 10 bases between them. The CDR3 is 12 residues long. Germline V gene lookup returns CDR1 SGHTA and CDR2 FQGNSA. The CDR3 region is CASISPGDTQYF. For the CDR3, the DNA is TGTGCCAGCATCTCCCCGGGAGATACGCAGTATTTT.

The chain uses TRBV6-1 and TRBJ1-1; D unresolved. Looked up from germline, CDR1 is MNHNS and CDR2 is SASEGT. This CDR3 spans 13 amino acids. The V gene lost 6 bases and the J gene lost 3 bases, with 11 bases spanning the gap. Written as DNA, the CDR3 is TGTGCCAGCAGGGTCAGTGTCTACACTGAAGCTTTCTTT. As protein: CASRVSVYTEAFF.

This clonotype appeared a few times. The rearrangement uses TRBV5-1 and TRBJ2-7; possibly TRBD2 for D (5 bases). The CDR3 runs 13 residues. Per germline, CDR1 SGHRS and CDR2 YFSETQ. The germline V and J ends were trimmed by 7 bases and 2 bases, with 13 bases remaining between them. CDR3 nucleotides: TGCGCCAGCGGCCCGTCCGGGGCCTACGAGCAGTACTTC. Encoded protein: CASGPSGAYEQYF.

This clonotype appeared many times. This chain joins TRBV5-1 and TRBJ2-1; the match to TRBD2 covers 7 bases. CDR1 is SGHRS and CDR2 is YFSETQ in the germline V gene. The CDR3 loop spans 15 amino acids. V shed 4 bases, J shed 0 bases, and the junction held 4 bases outside the gene matches. In DNA, the CDR3 is TGCGCCAGCAGCCCCTGGACTAGCTCCTACAATGAGCAGTTCTTC. Translating it yields CASSPWTSSYNEQFF.

The rearrangement joins TRBV3-1 to TRBJ2-1, with 7 bases that match TRBD1. V was pared by 0 bases and J by 14 bases, with 7 bases of the junction left unmatched. Germline V CDR1 and CDR2: LGHDT, YNNKEL (reference sequence). CDR3 length: 13 residues. CDR3 in DNA: TGTGCCAGCAGCCAAGATCGGGTGACAGGGAAGTTCTTC. Its protein product is CASSQDRVTGKFF.

This clonotype was observed a handful of times. This chain joins TRBV3-1 and TRBJ1-5, with 8 positions matching TRBD1. The germline V gene encodes CDR1 LGHDT and CDR2 YNNKEL (reference sequence). The ends lost 1 base at V and 7 bases at J; junction bases unmatched: 3. CDR3 length equals 14 residues. The CDR3 here is CASSQGYRGQPQHF. Here the CDR3 DNA reads TGTGCCAGCAGCCAAGGGTACAGGGGGCAGCCCCAGCATTTT.

This clonotype was detected only a few times. The V and J genes are TRBV2 and TRBJ2-1; 10 positions match TRBD2. The V and J ends lost 3 bases and 4 bases, in that order; junction bases with no gene match: 3. Germline V gives CDR1 SNHLY, CDR2 FYNNEI. The CDR3 runs 15 residues. As DNA, the CDR3 is TGTGCCAGCAGTGAGCAGCGGGGGGGATACAATGAGCAGTTCTTC. Protein product: CASSEQRGGYNEQFF.

V is TRBV7-8 and J is TRBJ2-6; 8 nucleotides align to TRBD1. Germline V lookup: CDR1 SGHVS, CDR2 FQNEAQ. The CDR3 is 19 residues long. With 2 bases clipped from V and 4 bases from J, the junction kept 13 bases outside the gene matches. The CDR3 is CASSLRDRFLSRGANVLTF. Here the CDR3 DNA reads TGTGCCAGCAGCTTACGGGACAGGTTCCTATCGCGGGGGGCCAACGTCCTGACTTTC.

The chain employs TRBV11-1 and TRBJ2-5; possible D gene TRBD2, 5 bases. Trimming removed 2 bases from V and 5 bases from J, with 21 bases in between. The CDR3 runs 17 residues. Germline CDR1 and CDR2: SGHAT and FQDESV (reference sequence). The CDR3 loop reads CASSLRAKGWTQETQYF. CDR3 DNA sequence: TGTGCCAGCAGCTTAAGAGCCAAGGGTTGGACTCAGGAGACCCAGTACTTC.

This clonotype turned up a few times. The chain recombines TRBV7-8 with TRBJ2-1, with 7 bases fitting TRBD2. The CDR3 loop spans 17 amino acids. V lost 1 base to trimming and J lost 4 bases; unmatched junction nucleotides: 10. Germline CDR1 reads SGHVS; CDR2 reads FQNEAQ. Here the CDR3 DNA reads TGTGCCAGCAGCTTAGGACTAGCCCCAGCAGATTACAATGAGCAGTTCTTC. Translated: CASSLGLAPADYNEQFF.

Many counts were recorded for this clonotype. The chain employs TRBV6-1 and TRBJ2-7; D gene ambiguous. The CDR3 is 13 amino acids. Looked up from germline, CDR1 is MNHNS and CDR2 is SASEGT. The V end lost 3 bases, the J end lost 0 bases, and 6 bases lay between the germline ends. The CDR3 DNA is TGTGCCAGCAGTGAGGGCCTCTCCTACGAGCAGTACTTC. This codes for CASSEGLSYEQYF.

The chain has TRBV28 and TRBJ1-2; TRBD1 is a possible D gene (5 bases). Germline CDR1 and CDR2: MDHEN and SYDVKM. CDR3 length: 13 amino acids. Trimming took 5 bases from V and 2 from J, leaving 9 bases between them. The DNA for the CDR3 is TGTGCCAGCAGTCGGACACGAAACTATGGCTACACCTTC. Translated, it gives CASSRTRNYGYTF.

The chain uses TRBV7-3 and TRBJ2-1; TRBD2 agrees at 7 bases. Germline CDR1 is SGHTA and CDR2 is FQGTGA. J gave up 8 bases and V 3 bases, and 4 bases lay outside the gene matches. The CDR3 covers 13 residues. CDR3: CASSFTRGDEQFF. CDR3 nucleotides: TGTGCCAGCAGCTTCACTCGGGGGGATGAGCAGTTCTTC.